This T cell receptor (beta chain) emerged from a study of blood T cell repertoires in COVID-19. Profiled with immunoSEQ multiplex PCR; TCRdb holds only in-frame clones, not every one. Of 200,000 to 250,000 clones in the sample, around nine tenths were seen once. Participant-given clinical history determined each cohort assignment. This CDR3 has 13 residues. The V gene end was trimmed by 4 bases and the J gene end by 4 bases; junction bases not matched to a gene: 2. Per germline, CDR1 SGHTA and CDR2 FQGTGA. The material sequenced was PBMCs or T cells enriched from blood (not recorded which). V and J are TRBV7-3 and TRBJ2-3; TRBD2 matches 7 bases. This receptor was taken from a woman under 30 who had recovered from COVID-19. CDR3 region: CASSSSGPDTQYF. Here the CDR3 DNA reads TGTGCCAGCAGCTCTAGCGGCCCAGATACGCAGTATTTT.